This T cell receptor beta chain is from a study of response to subunit inactivated influenza vaccine. General study results and limits: New T cells are recruited in small numbers by each seasonal influenza vaccination, according to the authors' suggestion.

V was clipped by 4 bases and J by 5 bases; unmatched bases: 8. The CDR3 is 15 residues long. Per the germline V gene, CDR1 is SGHNT and CDR2 is YYREEE (reference sequence). Details on this clonotype: Its antigen remains unidentified.

TCRdb fed the RT-PCR reads into MiXCR, producing one record per CDR3 protein. This table has a few hundred thousand distinct CDR3 sequences, 21% appearing once. Material: PBMCs from blood, obtained approximately 22 months after vaccination. This sequence joins TRBV5-4 and TRBJ2-2, with 7 bases lining up with TRBD2. The source is a man between 45 and 75 years old who received an inactivated influenza vaccine. CDR3 region: CASSATSLRTGELFF. In nucleotides, the CDR3 is TGTGCCAGCAGCGCGACTAGCCTAAGGACCGGGGAGCTGTTTTTT.